The sequence of this T cell receptor beta chain was determined in a study of T cells in women clearing cervical HPV infection. Study-level background: For cases, blood was sampled a median around 150 days after lesion detection, interquartile range roughly 80 to 220 days.

This CDR3 is built from 14 residues. CDR1 and CDR2 (germline): GTSNPN, SVGIG (reference sequence). V was pared by 1 base and J by 3 bases, with 13 bases between. Overall study results and limits: Richness differences could reflect unmeasured T-cell content per sample.

About this clone itself: The antigen remains unidentified. The read ends 3 residues early relative to the CDR3; the germline J gene fills the gap.

Average input was approximately 1.3 ug genomic DNA for immunoSEQ TCR beta CDR3 amplification. The table came from immunoSEQ multiplex PCR; TCRdb's copy has only in-frame clones and leaves some out. The sample table includes roughly 30,000 clones. This chain uses TRBV30 with TRBJ2-7; TRBD2 is a possible D gene (6 bases). This sequence originates from a woman between 18 and 70 years old with a cervical HPV16 infection that either progressed to CIN3+ or cleared (not recorded which). Sample: blood buffy coat. This CDR3 is CAWSGRDSFYEQYF. CDR3 DNA, as far as it was read: TGTGCCTGGAGTGGGAGGGACTCTTTCTACGAG.